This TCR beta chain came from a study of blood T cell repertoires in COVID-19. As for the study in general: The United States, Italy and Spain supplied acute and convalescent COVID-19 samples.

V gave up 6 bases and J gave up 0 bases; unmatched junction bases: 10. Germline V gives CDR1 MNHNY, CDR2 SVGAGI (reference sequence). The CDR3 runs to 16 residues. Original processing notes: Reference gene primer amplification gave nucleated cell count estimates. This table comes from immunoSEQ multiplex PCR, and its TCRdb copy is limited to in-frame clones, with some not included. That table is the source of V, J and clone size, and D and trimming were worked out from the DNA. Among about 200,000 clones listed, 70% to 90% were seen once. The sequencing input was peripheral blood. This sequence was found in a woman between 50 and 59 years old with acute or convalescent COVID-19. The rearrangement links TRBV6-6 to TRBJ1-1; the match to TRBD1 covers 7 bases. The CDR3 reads CASRHRRTGMNTEAFF. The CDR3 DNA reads TGTGCCAGCAGGCATCGCCGGACAGGTATGAACACTGAAGCTTTCTTT.